Described below is a single T cell receptor beta chain sequence and its context. This clonotype occurred many times. Its antigen is still unknown. Per-base quality was not reported, and no clone a single base away is much larger than it. The sample belongs to a study of T-cell reconstitution after alpha-beta-depleted transplantation in children (TCRdb year 2016). Concerning the study at large: Using TCR repertoire profiling, the study followed T-cell immune reconstitution in a quantitative way in children after TCRalphabeta/CD19-depleted allogeneic hematopoietic cell transplantation.

CDR1 MNHEY and CDR2 SVGAGI were looked up in the germline V gene. V and J are trimmed by 2 bases and 6 bases, and the gene matches miss 3 bases of the junction. The CDR3 runs 14 amino acids, cysteine and phenylalanine included. Of the read, only the CDR3 DNA is kept; its 42 bases are in frame from base 1. The method behind the library was PCR. Sequenced using an Illumina HiSeq 2500. Molecular barcoding was employed in the preparation of TCR libraries, with unique molecular identifiers being used to normalize TCRbeta repertoire quantification. TCRdb reprocessed the public reads (quality trimming at Q25 with fastp, clone calling with MiXCR) and kept in-frame beta chains. A single entry per CDR3 protein holds the most common genes and DNA from its merged rows. The sample contains fewer than 200,000 distinct CDR3 sequences, around 7% of them found a single time. The top ten hold roughly 3% of the sample.

The sample here was PBMCs from the stem cell graft donor, taken from the stem cell graft. The receptor's source is a human donor who donated a stem cell graft to a child with Wiskott-Aldrich syndrome. Recombination connected TRBV6-5 to TRBJ2-2, with TRBD2 matching 7 junction bases. For the CDR3, the sequence is CASSYTSVPGELFF. The nucleotides are TGTGCCAGCAGTTACACTAGCGTCCCCGGGGAGCTGTTTTTT.